Following are 31 T cell receptor beta chains from one sample sequenced in a study of response to subunit inactivated influenza vaccine. TCRdb redid the calling of the RT-PCR reads with MiXCR, one entry per CDR3 protein. Among more than 700,000 distinct CDR3 sequences listed, approximately 22% were seen once. The sequencing used PBMCs from blood, collected roughly 5 days after vaccination. These receptors were obtained from a man between 45 and 60 years old who received an inactivated influenza vaccine.

The gene calls are TRBV6-1 and TRBJ2-5; 9 nucleotides match TRBD1. Per the germline V gene, CDR1 is MNHNS and CDR2 is SASEGT. V was clipped by 1 base and J by 5 bases; unmatched bases: 5. The CDR3 has 15 amino acids. The CDR3 DNA sequence: TGTGCCAGCAGTGAAGACAGGGGGCTGGTGGAGACCCAGTACTTC. Amino acids: CASSEDRGLVETQYF.

V gene TRBV3-1 combines with J gene TRBJ1-1; D gene ambiguous. V dropped 6 bases and J dropped 0 bases, with 11 bases sitting between them. Germline V gene sequence: CDR1 LGHDT, CDR2 YNNKEL (reference sequence). CDR3 size: 14 residues. This CDR3 reads CASSPGNMNTEAFF. Written as DNA, the CDR3 is TGTGCCAGCAGTCCCGGGAATATGAACACTGAAGCTTTCTTT.

The CDR3 DNA reads TGTGCCAGTGGGCAGGGGGCGAGGAACACTGAAGCTTTCTTT. It codes for CASGQGARNTEAFF. This chain joins TRBV12-3 or TRBV12-4 and TRBJ1-1; 8 nucleotides line up with TRBD1. The CDR3 covers 14 residues. The J segment lost 1 base and the V segment lost 9 bases, leaving 7 bases of the junction unmatched.

The CDR3, as DNA: TGCGCCAGCAGCTTGAGGGTGGACAGGGAAACTGAAGCTTTCTTT. Its translation: CASSLRVDRETEAFF. V is TRBV5-1 and J is TRBJ1-1, with 8 bases aligning to TRBD1. Per germline, CDR1 SGHRS and CDR2 YFSETQ. This CDR3 has 15 residues. With 1 base clipped from V and 5 bases from J, the junction kept 7 bases outside the gene matches.

The chain combines TRBV20-1 with TRBJ2-5, with D perhaps TRBD1 or TRBD2 (5 bases each). Germline assignment: CDR1 DFQATT and CDR2 SNEGSKA (reference sequence). The CDR3 length is 15 residues. V was trimmed by 0 bases and J by 4 bases, leaving 15 bases between them. The CDR3 DNA reads TGCAGTGCTAGAGATCGGGGCAGGGTACCAGAGACCCAGTACTTC. Encoded protein: CSARDRGRVPETQYF.

This clonotype turned up a few times. The chain is built from TRBV12-3 or TRBV12-4 and TRBJ2-1; no definite D call. The CDR3 length is 14 residues. V was trimmed by 3 bases and J by 2 bases, leaving 8 bases between them. CDR3 sequence (DNA): TGTGCCAGCAGTTTGTGGCTAGCCTACAATGAGCAGTTCTTC. Translation: CASSLWLAYNEQFF.

This chain connects TRBV5-1 to TRBJ2-2; 9 nucleotides align to TRBD1. CDR1 SGHRS and CDR2 YFSETQ come from the germline V gene. The CDR3 is 16 residues long. The J segment lost 7 bases and the V segment lost 0 bases, leaving 7 bases of the junction unmatched. CDR3 sequence: CASSLEGQGFVGELFF. CDR3 DNA: TGCGCCAGCAGCTTGGAGGGACAGGGTTTCGTCGGGGAGCTGTTTTTT.

The rearrangement links TRBV27 to TRBJ1-1, with 12 bases lining up with TRBD1. Looked up from germline, CDR1 is MNHEY and CDR2 is SMNVEV (reference sequence). The CDR3 totals 16 residues. The junction had 6 bases not matched to a gene; V was cut back by 5 bases and J by 2 bases. The CDR3 bases are TGTGCCAGCAGTGCCGGGACAGGGGGCGGAAACACTGAAGCTTTCTTT. It encodes CASSAGTGGGNTEAFF.

The V gene is TRBV25-1, the J gene TRBJ2-3; D is perhaps TRBD1 or TRBD2 (6 bases each). The V gene's germline CDR1 is MGHDK and CDR2 SYGVNS. The CDR3 consists of 14 residues. With 8 bases removed from V and 0 bases from J, the gap between germline ends came to 12 bases. Written as DNA, the CDR3 is TGTGCCAGCTCGGGGGCGCGGAGCACAGATACGCAGTATTTT. Its protein product is CASSGARSTDTQYF.

The table lists this clonotype with a few counts. The chain joins TRBV27 to TRBJ2-4; 12 bases map to TRBD2. Germline-derived CDR1 and CDR2 are MNHEY and SMNVEV (reference sequence). The CDR3 consists of 15 residues. V shed 5 bases, J shed 8 bases, and the junction held 7 bases outside the gene matches. The CDR3 spells CASSPTSGGSYIQYF. DNA for the CDR3: TGTGCCAGCAGTCCCACTAGCGGGGGGTCGTACATTCAGTACTTC.

This clonotype was picked up a small number of times. CDR3 sequence (DNA): TGTGCCAGCAGTTACCGGACAGGCCTCACCGGGGAGCTGTTTTTT. Its protein product is CASSYRTGLTGELFF. The gene calls are TRBV6-5 and TRBJ2-2; 7 bases align to TRBD1. The trim removed 2 bases at V and 4 bases at J, leaving 4 bases unmatched. Germline loops: CDR1 MNHEY, CDR2 SVGAGI. The CDR3 consists of 15 residues.

This clonotype was detected only a few times. The CDR3 sequence is CASSQERSKREKLFF. The CDR3 DNA reads TGTGCCAGCAGCCAAGAACGGTCGAAAAGGGAAAAACTGTTTTTT. The chain has TRBV4-2 and TRBJ1-4; D remains unclear. There are 15 residues in the CDR3. V gave up 0 bases and J gave up 8 bases, with 13 bases separating them. Germline V gives CDR1 LGHNA, CDR2 YNFKEQ.

The V gene is TRBV4-2, the J gene TRBJ2-1, with D possibly matching TRBD1 (6 bases). Trimming removed 4 bases from V and 3 bases from J, with 19 bases in between. The CDR3 is made up of 17 amino acids. Germline V gene data show CDR1 as LGHNA and CDR2 as YNFKEQ. CDR3 sequence: CASSRPGVASIYNEQFF. CDR3 bases: TGTGCCAGCAGCCGTCCAGGGGTAGCGAGTATCTACAATGAGCAGTTCTTC.

This clonotype came up a few times. This sequence joins TRBV7-2 and TRBJ1-1, with no clear D. This CDR3 has 15 amino acids. Germline loops: CDR1 SGHTA, CDR2 FQGNSA. V was cut by 2 bases and J by 0 bases, with 10 bases left in between. The CDR3 region is CASSLRRTMNTEAFF. In DNA, the CDR3 is TGTGCCAGCAGCTTAAGACGGACCATGAACACTGAAGCTTTCTTT.

The chain has TRBV11-1 and TRBJ2-1, with 7 bases lining up with TRBD2. Losses at the gene ends were 5 bases for V and 8 bases for J; bases not matched to a gene: 15. The germline gives CDR1 SGHAT, CDR2 FQDESV (reference sequence). The length of the CDR3 is 16 residues. The DNA of the CDR3 is TGTGCCAGCAGCGCCCAGGGCGGCGGGAGTTTCGATGAGCAGTTCTTC. Protein sequence: CASSAQGGGSFDEQFF.

This clonotype was seen at least ten times. The J gene is TRBJ2-7, the V gene TRBV6-5; the match to TRBD1 covers 9 bases. CDR3 length equals 17 residues. After removal of 0 bases from V and 2 bases from J, the junction contained 8 bases not matched to a gene. Germline loops: CDR1 MNHEY, CDR2 SVGAGI. Here the CDR3 reads CASSYSTTGTGPYEQYF. CDR3 in DNA: TGTGCCAGCAGTTACTCCACCACCGGGACAGGGCCCTACGAGCAGTACTTC.

The V call is TRBV5-1, the J call TRBJ2-7, with D possibly being TRBD1 (7 bases). Germline CDR1 SGHRS, CDR2 YFSETQ. The CDR3 has 14 amino acids. Trimming cost V 4 bases and J 2 bases, with 13 bases left between them. CDR3 residues: CASSPTGRTYEQYF. The CDR3 bases are TGCGCCAGCAGCCCGACAGGGAGGACCTACGAGCAGTACTTC.

This clonotype was recorded a few times. The chain combines TRBV11-2 with TRBJ1-2; D is ambiguous. Germline CDR1 is SGHAT and CDR2 is FQNNGV. The CDR3 totals 14 residues. Trimming shortened V by 0 bases and J by 1 base, and 6 bases separated the two germline ends. The CDR3 DNA is TGTGCCAGCAGCTTAGAAGTCAGTAACTATGGCTACACCTTC. It translates to CASSLEVSNYGYTF.

V and J are TRBV28 and TRBJ2-2; D unresolved. The V end was cut by 1 base, the J end by 5 bases, with 8 bases between. This CDR3 spans 14 amino acids. Germline loops: CDR1 MDHEN, CDR2 SYDVKM. This chain's CDR3 is CASSLFRRTGELFF. Here the CDR3 DNA reads TGTGCCAGCAGTTTATTCCGGAGAACCGGGGAGCTGTTTTTT.

The V and J genes are TRBV4-1 and TRBJ2-5; D assignment may be TRBD1 or TRBD2 (5 bases each). V was clipped by 5 bases and J by 2 bases, with 15 bases between them. The CDR3 is 15 residues long. From germline, CDR1 is MGHRA and CDR2 YSYEKL. DNA of the CDR3: TGCGCCAGCAGCGGAGGCCCGGGGCGACAAGAGACCCAGTACTTC. Translation: CASSGGPGRQETQYF.

The chain couples TRBV7-9 to TRBJ2-7; 8 bases line up with TRBD1. CDR1 and CDR2 (germline): SEHNR, FQNEAQ (reference sequence). CDR3 length equals 15 residues. V shed 5 bases, J shed 2 bases, and the junction held 8 bases outside the gene matches. In nucleotides, the CDR3 is TGTGCCAGCAGCGTCACACAGGGGGTCGCCTACGAGCAGTACTTC. This sequence encodes CASSVTQGVAYEQYF.

This clonotype was seen ten or more times. The J gene is TRBJ2-1, the V gene TRBV5-1, with D maybe TRBD2 (6 bases). Germline CDR1 SGHRS, CDR2 YFSETQ. The germline V and J ends were trimmed by 4 bases and 8 bases, with 13 bases remaining between them. The CDR3 loop spans 13 amino acids. CDR3 DNA: TGCGCCAGCAGCCCACCCTCGGGGGATGAGCAGTTCTTC. It translates to CASSPPSGDEQFF.

The V and J genes are TRBV20-1 and TRBJ2-3, with 13 positions matching TRBD2. The J segment lost 6 bases and the V segment lost 5 bases, leaving 5 bases of the junction unmatched. CDR1 is DFQATT, CDR2 SNEGSKA, per germline (reference sequence). This CDR3 is built from 14 residues. CDR3 sequence: CSAPRTSGSDTQYF. The CDR3 DNA follows: TGCAGTGCTCCTAGGACTAGCGGGAGTGATACGCAGTATTTT.

This sequence joins TRBV4-2 and TRBJ1-4; no clear D. This CDR3 has 15 amino acids. Trimming removed 0 bases from V and 1 base from J, with 6 bases in between. Germline lookup yields CDR1 LGHNA and CDR2 YNFKEQ. The CDR3 here is CASSQDRGTNEKLFF. As DNA, the CDR3 is TGTGCCAGCAGCCAAGACCGGGGAACTAATGAAAAACTGTTTTTT.

This clonotype has just a few counts. This chain links TRBV20-1 with TRBJ2-1; 14 nucleotides match TRBD2. The V segment lost 5 bases and the J segment 10 bases; nucleotides outside the gene matches: 7. CDR1 is DFQATT, CDR2 SNEGSKA, per germline (reference sequence). The CDR3 is made up of 14 amino acids. CDR3 DNA: TGCAGTGCTTTGACTAGCGGGGGGGCCCTAGAGCAGTTCTTC. Translation gives CSALTSGGALEQFF.

The genes are TRBV5-1 and TRBJ1-2; 10 bases are shared with TRBD1. In germline, CDR1 is SGHRS, CDR2 YFSETQ. J gave up 4 bases and V 5 bases, and 2 bases lay outside the gene matches. The CDR3 contains 13 residues. The CDR3 loop is CASRGQGTYGYTF. CDR3 DNA: TGCGCCAGCAGGGGACAGGGGACCTATGGCTACACCTTC.

The chain combines TRBV10-3 with TRBJ2-2, with 8 positions matching TRBD1. The CDR3 runs to 16 residues. Germline V gene lookup returns CDR1 ENHRY and CDR2 SYGVKD. After removal of 3 bases from V and 4 bases from J, the junction contained 7 bases not matched to a gene. CDR3 protein: CAISDRTGRGTGELFF. CDR3 nucleotides: TGTGCCATCAGTGACCGGACAGGGCGAGGCACCGGGGAGCTGTTTTTT.

The chain carries TRBV5-1 and TRBJ1-2; no reliable D call. Trimming left V 0 bases short and J 0 bases short, with 9 bases between. The CDR3 runs to 15 residues. CDR1 and CDR2 from the germline V gene are SGHRS and YFSETQ. The CDR3 DNA reads as TGCGCCAGCAGCTTGGCCACTCCTTCTAACTATGGCTACACCTTC. Protein product: CASSLATPSNYGYTF.

In its sample, this clonotype was seen a few times. This chain joins TRBV21-1 and TRBJ2-3; the table's D call, TRBD2, has no DNA check behind it. TRBV21-1 is reported as a pseudogene. This CDR3 has 19 amino acids. Here the CDR3 DNA reads TGTGCCAGCAGCAAAGAAGGGGTACTAGCGGGAGTTCTGACAGATACGCAGTATTTT. It yields the protein CASSKEGVLAGVLTDTQYF.

This clonotype was counted only a few times. The genes are TRBV7-3 and TRBJ2-5; 8 nucleotides align to TRBD2. Losses at the gene ends were 0 bases for V and 0 bases for J; bases not matched to a gene: 0. Per germline, CDR1 SGHTA and CDR2 FQGTGA. CDR3 length: 15 amino acids. The CDR3 is CASSLTSGDQETQYF. CDR3 DNA: TGTGCCAGCAGCTTAACTAGCGGGGACCAAGAGACCCAGTACTTC.

This clonotype was seen repeatedly, ten times or more. The chain couples TRBV6-1 to TRBJ1-2; D gene uncertain. CDR3 size: 15 residues. From germline, CDR1 is MNHNS and CDR2 SASEGT. V was shortened by 2 bases and J by 8 bases, with 18 bases between the two germline ends. The CDR3 bases are TGTGCCAGCAGTGAAACGTTGGGCAGGAACAACGGCTACACCTTC. Its protein product is CASSETLGRNNGYTF.